The source of this TCR beta chain is a study of T cell repertoires in cytomegalovirus infection. Study-wide context: Well-studied HLA-B-restricted CMV epitopes were used in the study alongside recently identified HLA-C-restricted ones. CMV infection and matching HLA type were both indicated by public TCR beta signatures. Findings of the study overall: The cumulative frequency of public TCR beta families distinguished individuals who carried CMV together with the relevant HLA. Ex vivo, HLA-C-restricted CMV-specific TCR beta clonotypes prevailed over the rest of the response.

A few counts support this clonotype. The antigen is not known. TCRdb processed the reads anew with MiXCR; each CDR3 protein has one entry. The sample records about 770,000 distinct CDR3 sequences, almost 30% being singletons. CDR3 length: 15 residues. Germline loops: CDR1 LNHDA, CDR2 SQIVND (reference sequence). V trimming: 1 base; J trimming: 5 bases; junction bases outside the gene matches: 4. The V and J genes are TRBV19 and TRBJ2-1; TRBD2 matches 8 bases. Sample: cultured CD8+ T cells from PBMCs, taken from culture after CMV antigen stimulation. This receptor was taken from a human donor in good health (CMV status not recorded). Some clones in this sample may be carry-over from other donors' samples. The CDR3 region has the DNA TGTGCCAGTAGTATAGCCGGGGGGGCCCACAATGAGCAGTTCTTC. It specifies CASSIAGGAHNEQFF. Together with reference TRBV19 and TRBJ2-1, the CDR3 gives the full variable domain: DGGITQSPKYLFRKEGQNVTLSCEQNLNHDAMYWYRQDPGQGLRLIYYSQIVNDFQKGDIAEGYSVSREKKESFPLTVTSAQKNPTAFYLCASSIAGGAHNEQFFGPGTRLTVL.